This TCR beta chain is from a study of radiotherapy plus CTLA-4 blockade in lung cancer. This table comes from immunoSEQ multiplex PCR, and its TCRdb copy is limited to in-frame clones, with some not included. The sample lists fewer than 140,000 clones, over 65% seen once, with over 2% in the top ten. The receptor comes from a human donor with non-small cell lung cancer that progressed on radiotherapy plus ipilimumab. Some clones in this sample may be carry-over from other donors' samples. Sequencing used peripheral blood, obtained from a patient treated with radiotherapy plus ipilimumab.

CDR3 protein: CASSLAGATYNEQFF. DNA of the CDR3: TGCGCCAGCAGCTTGGCAGGGGCTACATACAATGAGCAGTTCTTC. The gene calls are TRBV5-1 and TRBJ2-1, with D perhaps TRBD1 (6 bases). The V end lost 0 bases, the J end lost 4 bases, and 11 bases lay between the germline ends. Germline assignment: CDR1 SGHRS and CDR2 YFSETQ. The CDR3 consists of 15 residues.